These T cell receptor beta chains were read from a single sample in a study of cytomegalovirus exposure and HLA in healthy donors. This table comes from immunoSEQ multiplex PCR, and its TCRdb copy is limited to in-frame clones, with some not included. The sample consists of some 130,000 clones, 79% of them appearing once. The source material was PBMCs. These receptors all stem from a male donor in good health and CMV-seronegative. Both conserved end residues are part of each CDR3. Each record gives: J gene, V gene, D gene, clone size, CDR3 protein, CDR3 DNA. D genes are given only for firm matches. Clone size is not always given. Where it is, it says once, few, many or a class for expanded clones.

>TRBJ1-4|TRBV11-2|TRBD1|NA
CASSLALIDRGRGKLFF
TGTGCCAGCAGCCTCGCCCTCATCGACAGGGGGCGGGGAAAACTGTTTTTT
>TRBJ2-5|TRBV6-5|NA|NA
CASSYSFRVLETQYF
TGTGCCAGCAGTTACTCGTTCAGGGTATTAGAGACCCAGTACTTC
>TRBJ2-5|TRBV5-1|NA|NA
CASSLPGEETQYF
TGCGCCAGCAGCTTGCCAGGGGAAGAGACCCAGTACTTC
>TRBJ2-3|TRBV9|TRBD1|NA
CASSARQGDTDTQYF
TGTGCCAGCAGCGCACGACAGGGGGACACAGATACGCAGTATTTT
>TRBJ2-7|TRBV6-1|TRBD2|many
CASSEIAGGAYEQYF
TGTGCCAGCAGTGAAATCGCGGGGGGGGCCTACGAGCAGTACTTC
>TRBJ2-7|TRBV7-2|NA|NA
CASRMVGTYEQYF
TGTGCCAGCAGGATGGTCGGTACCTACGAGCAGTACTTC
>TRBJ2-1|TRBV6-1|NA|NA
CASSDGGREKIF
TGTGCCAGCAGTGATGGGGGCAGGGAGAAGATCTTC
>TRBJ1-1|TRBV6-5|TRBD1|NA
CASSYWGDRGNTEAFF
TGTGCCAGCAGTTACTGGGGGGACAGGGGGAACACTGAAGCTTTCTTT
>TRBJ2-7|TRBV10-3|TRBD2|few
CAIRDPGLATDEQYF
TGTGCCATCAGGGACCCGGGACTAGCGACCGACGAGCAGTACTTC
>TRBJ2-7|TRBV6-6|NA|once
CATTLETLAPYEQYF
TGTGCCACAACGCTCGAGACACTTGCTCCCTACGAGCAGTACTTC
>TRBJ2-1|TRBV11-3|TRBD2|NA
CASSPGGGESNEQFF
TGTGCCAGCAGCCCGGGGGGAGGGGAGAGTAATGAGCAGTTCTTC
>TRBJ1-2|TRBV27|TRBD1|NA
CASSSSGTGGWRGYTF
TGTGCCAGCAGTTCCTCCGGGACAGGGGGTTGGCGTGGCTACACCTTC
>TRBJ1-2|TRBV19|TRBD1|once
CASSILTGDYGYTF
TGTGCCAGTAGTATCTTAACAGGGGACTATGGCTACACCTTC
>TRBJ2-3|TRBV9|TRBD2|NA
CASSVMDGGYTQYF
TGTGCCAGCAGCGTCATGGACGGGGGGTATACGCAGTATTTT
>TRBJ1-4|TRBV7-2|TRBD1|NA
CASSFMEGAREKLFF
TGTGCCAGCAGCTTTATGGAGGGGGCGCGAGAAAAACTGTTTTTT
>TRBJ1-4|TRBV18|NA|once
CASSPSSTNEKLFF
TGTGCCAGCTCACCTAGTTCAACTAATGAAAAACTGTTTTTT
>TRBJ2-5|TRBV11-3|NA|NA
CASSLSETQYF
TGTGCCAGCAGCTTGAGTGAGACCCAGTACTTC
>TRBJ2-3|TRBV15|NA|NA
CATSRPAGTDTQYF
TGTGCCACCAGCAGACCAGCGGGCACAGATACGCAGTATTTT
>TRBJ2-1|TRBV5-1|TRBD2|NA
CASSLAKGLAGFYNEQFF
TGCGCCAGCAGCTTGGCTAAGGGACTAGCGGGTTTCTACAATGAGCAGTTCTTC
>TRBJ1-1|TRBV11-2|NA|NA
CASSSPRQNTEAFF
TGTGCCAGCAGCTCGCCGCGGCAGAACACTGAAGCTTTCTTT
>TRBJ1-5|TRBV18|NA|NA
CASSPGEDQPQHF
TGTGCCAGCTCACCGGGAGAGGATCAGCCCCAGCATTTT
>TRBJ1-5|TRBV30|NA|once
CAWSVRSNQPQHF
TGTGCCTGGAGTGTGAGGAGCAATCAGCCCCAGCATTTT
>TRBJ1-6|TRBV9|NA|NA
CASSVGRVNNSPLHF
TGTGCCAGCAGCGTAGGCAGGGTAAATAATTCACCCCTCCACTTT
>TRBJ1-2|TRBV9|TRBD1|once
CASSRQGASEGYTF
TGTGCCAGCAGCAGACAGGGGGCGTCTGAAGGCTACACCTTC
>TRBJ1-5|TRBV7-8|TRBD1|NA
CASSLSGGTNQPQHF
TGTGCCAGCAGCTTATCAGGGGGGACCAATCAGCCCCAGCATTTT
>TRBJ2-7|TRBV2|NA|NA
CASSGSLGQYF
TGTGCCAGCAGTGGGAGCCTGGGGCAGTACTTC
>TRBJ1-5|TRBV6-1|NA|NA
CASSDSVYQPQHF
TGTGCCAGCAGCGACAGCGTATATCAGCCCCAGCATTTT
>TRBJ2-5|TRBV30|TRBD2|NA
CAWSVLASGGPQYF
TGTGCCTGGAGTGTATTGGCTAGCGGGGGGCCCCAGTACTTC
>TRBJ2-2|TRBV7-6|TRBD1|NA
CASSPRQGRDTGELFF
TGTGCCAGCAGCCCCCGACAGGGAAGGGACACCGGGGAGCTGTTTTTT
>TRBJ2-3|TRBV19|TRBD2|NA
CASIPGGPTDTQYF
TGTGCCAGTATCCCGGGGGGGCCGACAGATACGCAGTATTTT
>TRBJ2-3|TRBV11-3|NA|NA
CASSWRSDTQYF
TGTGCCAGCAGCTGGAGGTCTGATACGCAGTATTTT
>TRBJ2-5|TRBV6-1|NA|few
CASSEQLETQYF
TGTGCCAGCAGTGAACAGTTGGAGACCCAGTACTTC
>TRBJ1-2|TRBV6-1|NA|once
CASSEAARRSGGYTF
TGTGCCAGCAGTGAAGCTGCCAGGAGAAGCGGTGGCTACACCTTC
>TRBJ1-1|TRBV4-3|TRBD1|NA
CASSHWTGGNTEAFF
TGCGCCAGCAGCCATTGGACAGGGGGGAACACTGAAGCTTTCTTT
>TRBJ2-7|TRBV15|TRBD1|NA
CATSRGGTGTEEQYF
TGTGCCACCAGCAGAGGGGGGACAGGGACGGAAGAGCAGTACTTC
>TRBJ2-7|TRBV13|TRBD2|NA
CASSLEVAGVEQYF
TGTGCCAGCAGCTTAGAGGTAGCGGGGGTAGAGCAGTACTTC
>TRBJ1-2|TRBV6-5|TRBD1|once
CASSYRGTGGHYGYTF
TGTGCCAGCAGTTACCGCGGGACAGGGGGACACTATGGCTACACCTTC
>TRBJ1-3|TRBV11-2|TRBD1|NA
CASSIDRGPVSGNTIYF
TGTGCCAGCAGCATCGACAGGGGGCCAGTCTCTGGAAACACCATATATTTT
>TRBJ2-1|TRBV6-4|NA|NA
CASSDSQGRGYNEQFF
TGTGCCAGCAGTGACTCGCAGGGGCGAGGGTACAATGAGCAGTTCTTC
>TRBJ1-2|TRBV4-3|TRBD1|medium-sized
CASSPGDSFNYGYTF
TGCGCCAGCAGCCCAGGGGACAGCTTTAACTATGGCTACACCTTC
>TRBJ2-1|TRBV6-4|NA|NA
CASSERYRSSYNEQFF
TGTGCCAGCAGTGAGAGGTACAGGAGCTCCTACAATGAGCAGTTCTTC
>TRBJ1-1|TRBV10-3|NA|NA
CAISRRANTEAFF
TGTGCCATCAGCCGCAGGGCCAACACTGAAGCTTTCTTT
>TRBJ1-1|TRBV9|TRBD1|NA
CATGTGVMDTEAFF
TGTGCCACCGGGACAGGTGTAATGGACACTGAAGCTTTCTTT
>TRBJ2-2|TRBV6-6|TRBD1|few
CASSSDREVGTGELFF
TGTGCCAGCAGTTCGGACAGGGAGGTGGGCACCGGGGAGCTGTTTTTT
>TRBJ2-3|TRBV7-9|TRBD1|NA
CASSLGTGGSQGDPDTQYF
TGTGCCAGCAGCTTGGGGACAGGCGGATCCCAGGGTGACCCAGATACGCAGTATTTT
>TRBJ1-3|TRBV30|NA|NA
CAWSALSGAGNTIYF
TGTGCCTGGAGTGCCCTCTCGGGGGCTGGAAACACCATATATTTT
>TRBJ2-7|TRBV6-5|TRBD2|few
CASSYSPAGGTYEQYF
TGTGCCAGCAGTTACTCTCCAGCGGGGGGAACCTACGAGCAGTACTTC